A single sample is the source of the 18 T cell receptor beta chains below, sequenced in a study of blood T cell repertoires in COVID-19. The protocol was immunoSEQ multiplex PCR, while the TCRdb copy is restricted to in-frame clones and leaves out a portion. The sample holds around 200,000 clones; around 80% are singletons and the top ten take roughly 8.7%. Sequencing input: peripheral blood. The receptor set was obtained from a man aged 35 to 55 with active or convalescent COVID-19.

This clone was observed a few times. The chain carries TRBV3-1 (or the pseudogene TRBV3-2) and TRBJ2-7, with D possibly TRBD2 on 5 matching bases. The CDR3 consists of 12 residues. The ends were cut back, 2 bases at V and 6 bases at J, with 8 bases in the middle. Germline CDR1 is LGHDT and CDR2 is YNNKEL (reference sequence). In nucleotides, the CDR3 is TGTGCCAGCAGCCAAACTAGAGGCGAGCAGTACTTC. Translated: CASSQTRGEQYF.

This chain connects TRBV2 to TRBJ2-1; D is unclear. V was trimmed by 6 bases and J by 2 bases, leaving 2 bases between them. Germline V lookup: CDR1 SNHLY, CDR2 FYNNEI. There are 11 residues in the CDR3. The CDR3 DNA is TGTGCCAGCAGCGCCTACAATGAGCAGTTCTTC. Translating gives CASSAYNEQFF.

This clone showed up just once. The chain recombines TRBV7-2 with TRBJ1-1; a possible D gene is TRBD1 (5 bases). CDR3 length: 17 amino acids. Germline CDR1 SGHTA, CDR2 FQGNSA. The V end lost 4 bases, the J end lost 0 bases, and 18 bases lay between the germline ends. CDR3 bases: TGTGCCAGCAGCTCGCGGTCCGGGGGATACCTGAACACTGAAGCTTTCTTT. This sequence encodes CASSSRSGGYLNTEAFF.

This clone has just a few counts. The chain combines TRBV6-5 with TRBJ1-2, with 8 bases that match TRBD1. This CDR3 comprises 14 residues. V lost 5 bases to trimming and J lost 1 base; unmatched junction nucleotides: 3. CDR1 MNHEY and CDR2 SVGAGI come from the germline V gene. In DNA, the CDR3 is TGTGCCAGCAGTCCGACAGGGGATAACTATGGCTACACCTTC. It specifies CASSPTGDNYGYTF.

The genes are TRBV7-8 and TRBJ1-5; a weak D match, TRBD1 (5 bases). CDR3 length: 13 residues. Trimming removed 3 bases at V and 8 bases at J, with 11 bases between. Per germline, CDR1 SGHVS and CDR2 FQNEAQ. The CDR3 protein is CASSFSGWEPQHF. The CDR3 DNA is TGTGCCAGCAGCTTCTCAGGGTGGGAGCCCCAGCATTTT.

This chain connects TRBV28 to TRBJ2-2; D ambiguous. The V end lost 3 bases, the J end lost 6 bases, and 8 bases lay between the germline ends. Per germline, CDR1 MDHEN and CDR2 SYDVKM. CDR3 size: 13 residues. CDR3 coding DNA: TGTGCCAGCAGTTTTCTCCCGGCCGGGGAGCTGTTTTTT. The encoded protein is CASSFLPAGELFF.

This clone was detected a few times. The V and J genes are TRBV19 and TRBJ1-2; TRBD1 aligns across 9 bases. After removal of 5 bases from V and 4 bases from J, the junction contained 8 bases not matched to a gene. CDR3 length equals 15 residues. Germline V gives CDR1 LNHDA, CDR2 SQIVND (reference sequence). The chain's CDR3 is CASSHRTGESYGYTF. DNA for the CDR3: TGTGCCAGTAGTCACCGGACAGGGGAGTCCTATGGCTACACCTTC.

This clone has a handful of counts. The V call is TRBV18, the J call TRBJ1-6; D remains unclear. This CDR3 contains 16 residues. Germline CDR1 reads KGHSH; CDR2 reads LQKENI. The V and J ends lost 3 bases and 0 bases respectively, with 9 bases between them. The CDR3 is CASSPSQSSYNSPLHF. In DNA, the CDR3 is TGTGCCAGCTCACCTTCACAGAGCTCCTATAATTCACCCCTCCACTTT.

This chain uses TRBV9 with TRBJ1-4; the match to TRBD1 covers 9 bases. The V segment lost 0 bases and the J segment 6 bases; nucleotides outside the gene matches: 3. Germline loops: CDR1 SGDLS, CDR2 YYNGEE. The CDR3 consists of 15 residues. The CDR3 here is CASSVGTGVDEKLFF. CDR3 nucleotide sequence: TGTGCCAGCAGCGTAGGGACAGGGGTGGATGAAAAACTGTTTTTT.

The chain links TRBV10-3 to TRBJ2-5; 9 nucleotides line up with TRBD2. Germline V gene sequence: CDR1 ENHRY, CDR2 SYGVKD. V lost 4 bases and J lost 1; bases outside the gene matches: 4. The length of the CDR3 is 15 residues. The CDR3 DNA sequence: TGTGCCATCAGTGGGAGCGGGGGGACCCAAGAGACCCAGTACTTC. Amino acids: CAISGSGGTQETQYF.

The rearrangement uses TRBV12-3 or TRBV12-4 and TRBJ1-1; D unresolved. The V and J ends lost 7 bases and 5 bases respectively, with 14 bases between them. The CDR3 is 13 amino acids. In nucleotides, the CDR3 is TGTGCCAGCACCCGGGGAGTCATGACTGAAGCTTTCTTT. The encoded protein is CASTRGVMTEAFF.

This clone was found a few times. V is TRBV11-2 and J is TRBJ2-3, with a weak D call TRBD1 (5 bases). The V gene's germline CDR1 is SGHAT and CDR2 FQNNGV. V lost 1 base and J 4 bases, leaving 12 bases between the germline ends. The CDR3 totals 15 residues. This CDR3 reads CASSLVQGPPDTQYF. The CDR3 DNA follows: TGTGCCAGCAGCTTAGTCCAGGGCCCTCCAGATACGCAGTATTTT.

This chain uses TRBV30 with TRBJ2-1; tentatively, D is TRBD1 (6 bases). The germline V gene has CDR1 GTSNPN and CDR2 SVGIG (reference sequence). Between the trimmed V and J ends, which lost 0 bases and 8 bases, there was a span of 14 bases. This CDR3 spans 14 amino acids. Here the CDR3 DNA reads TGTGCCTGGAGTGTAATACAGGGTGGGGATGAGCAGTTCTTC. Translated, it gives CAWSVIQGGDEQFF.

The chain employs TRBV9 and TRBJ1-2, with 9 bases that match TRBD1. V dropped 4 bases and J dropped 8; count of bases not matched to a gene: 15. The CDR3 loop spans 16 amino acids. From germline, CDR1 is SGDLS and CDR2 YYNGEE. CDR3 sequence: CASSSRDRDNLRGYTF. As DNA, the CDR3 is TGTGCCAGCAGCTCCCGGGACAGGGATAATTTGAGGGGCTACACCTTC.

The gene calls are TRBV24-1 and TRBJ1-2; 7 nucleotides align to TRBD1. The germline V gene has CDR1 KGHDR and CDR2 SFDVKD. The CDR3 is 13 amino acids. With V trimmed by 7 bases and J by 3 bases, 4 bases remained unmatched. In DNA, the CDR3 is TGTGCCACCAGGTCCGGGACAGACTATGGCTACACCTTC. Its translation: CATRSGTDYGYTF.

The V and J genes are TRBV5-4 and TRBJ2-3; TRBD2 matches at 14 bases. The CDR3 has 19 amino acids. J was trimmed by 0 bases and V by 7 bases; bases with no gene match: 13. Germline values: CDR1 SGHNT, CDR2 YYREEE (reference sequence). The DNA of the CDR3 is TGTGCCAGCGGGCGCCCCGGGACTAGCGGGGGCCCCAGCACAGATACGCAGTATTTT. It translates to CASGRPGTSGGPSTDTQYF. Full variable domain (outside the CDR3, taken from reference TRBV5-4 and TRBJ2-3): ETGVTQSPTHLIKTRGQQVTLRCSSQSGHNTVSWYQQALGQGPQFIFQYYREEENGRGNFPPRFSGLQFPNYSSELNVNALELDDSALYLCASGRPGTSGGPSTDTQYFGPGTRLTVL.

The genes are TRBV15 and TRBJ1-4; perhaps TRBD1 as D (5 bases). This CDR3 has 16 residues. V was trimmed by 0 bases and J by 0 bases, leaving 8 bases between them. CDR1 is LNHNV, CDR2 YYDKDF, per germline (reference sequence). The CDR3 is CATSRDIGATNEKLFF. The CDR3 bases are TGTGCCACCAGCAGAGATATAGGGGCAACTAATGAAAAACTGTTTTTT.

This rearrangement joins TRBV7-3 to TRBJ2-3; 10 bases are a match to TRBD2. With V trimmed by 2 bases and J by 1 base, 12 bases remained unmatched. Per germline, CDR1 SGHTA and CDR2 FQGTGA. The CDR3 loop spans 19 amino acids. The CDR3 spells CASSLWGLAGASGTDTQYF. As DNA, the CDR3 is TGTGCCAGCAGCTTATGGGGTCTAGCGGGGGCAAGTGGCACAGATACGCAGTATTTT. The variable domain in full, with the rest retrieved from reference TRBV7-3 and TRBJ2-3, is GAGVSQTPSNKVTEKGKYVELRCDPISGHTALYWYRQSLGQGPEFLIYFQGTGAADDSGLPNDRFFAVRPEGSVSTLKIQRTERGDSAVYLCASSLWGLAGASGTDTQYFGPGTRLTVL.